This T cell receptor beta chain stems from a study of response to subunit inactivated influenza vaccine. TCRdb itself ran the RT-PCR reads through MiXCR, one entry per CDR3 protein. The sample has hundreds of thousands of distinct CDR3 sequences, less than 15% seen once. Germline V gene data show CDR1 as SGHDN and CDR2 as FVKESK. The CDR3 consists of 15 residues. J is TRBJ2-1 and V is TRBV14; maybe TRBD2 (5 bases). The J call may be faulty, since TRBJ2-7 better matches the DNA end. The receptor's source is a man aged 50 or older who received an inactivated influenza vaccine. Sequenced material: non-naive T cells sorted from PBMCs, taken less than 15 days before vaccination. The CDR3 nucleotides read TGTGCCAGCAGCCACCTTGCTAGCTCCTACAATGAGCAGTACTTC. Encoded protein: CASSHLASSYNEQYF.